These T cell receptor beta chains were read from a single sample in a study of blood T cell repertoires in COVID-19. Only in-frame clones appear in the TCRdb table, and some are missing; sequencing was by immunoSEQ multiplex PCR. The sample lists approximately 40,000 clones; 87% were seen once. The sequenced material came from peripheral blood. The receptors derive from a man aged 35 to 55 with COVID-19, enrolled during active disease. CDR3s include the opening cysteine and the closing phenylalanine or tryptophan. A D gene is named only where the DNA matches it firmly. Clone size appears in some rows only: once, few, many, or a class for an expanded clone.

D gene,V gene,J gene,clone size,CDR3 DNA,CDR3 protein
TRBD1,TRBV25-1,TRBJ1-2,NA,TGTGCCAGCAGTCAAACAATTCAGGGGGCATCCTATGGCTACACCTTC,CASSQTIQGASYGYTF
NA,TRBV23-1,TRBJ2-7,NA,TGCGCCAGCAGTCAATCGTTTAGGGGATCCTACGAGCAGTACTTC,CASSQSFRGSYEQYF
TRBD2,TRBV14,TRBJ2-7,NA,TGTGCCAGCAGCCAAGAGGGGAGGGGTAAGACCTACGAGCAGTACTTC,CASSQEGRGKTYEQYF
TRBD1,TRBV9,TRBJ1-1,NA,TGTGCCAGCAGCCCAGGACAGGGGAAGACTGAAGCTTTCTTT,CASSPGQGKTEAFF
TRBD1,TRBV5-5,TRBJ2-7,NA,TGTGCCAGCAGCACCGGGACAGGTCGCGAACTATACTACGAGCAGTACTTC,CASSTGTGRELYYEQYF
TRBD1,TRBV30,TRBJ1-5,NA,TGTGCCTGGAGTAATAGGGACAGGGGGCCCGACAATCAGCCCCAGCATTTT,CAWSNRDRGPDNQPQHF
TRBD1,TRBV5-4,TRBJ2-7,few,TGTGCCAGCAGCCTGACAGGGAGCTACGAGCAGTACTTC,CASSLTGSYEQYF
NA,TRBV10-1,TRBJ1-6,NA,TGCGCCAGCAGTGATTCGCCCGGTAACCTCCACTTT,CASSDSPGNLHF
TRBD1,TRBV7-9,TRBJ2-7,NA,TGTGCCAGCAGCTCCCGGGACAGGGCAACGGGACGGCACGAGCAGTACTTC,CASSSRDRATGRHEQYF
TRBD1,TRBV19,TRBJ1-2,NA,TGTGCCAGTAGTCCGCGGGACAGGGCCTCTATTTGGACCTTC,CASSPRDRASIWTF
NA,TRBV29-1,TRBJ2-5,NA,TGCAGCGTTGGGGCAGGGGAACTAGAGACCCAGTACTTC,CSVGAGELETQYF
NA,TRBV3-1/TRBV3-2,TRBJ2-7,NA,TGTGCCAGCAGCTCGTCAGGGCGCGAGCAGTACTTC,CASSSSGREQYF
TRBD2,TRBV13,TRBJ2-1,medium-sized,TGTGCCAGCAGCATCGGAGCGGGAGAGTCCTACAATGAGCAGTTCTTC,CASSIGAGESYNEQFF
TRBD1,TRBV9,TRBJ1-2,NA,TGTGCCAGCAGCGTTGCGACAGGGGACTATGGCTACACCTTC,CASSVATGDYGYTF
NA,TRBV18,TRBJ2-2,NA,TGTGCCAGCTCACCACTCGAGGCAGGGCTCACCGGGGAGCTGTTTTTT,CASSPLEAGLTGELFF
NA,TRBV30,TRBJ1-1,NA,TGTGCCTGGAGTGTCTTGCGAGAAGCTTTCTTT,CAWSVLREAFF
TRBD1,TRBV11-3,TRBJ2-2,NA,TGTGCCAGCACCTCCGGGACAGGGACCGGGGAGCTGTTTTTT,CASTSGTGTGELFF
NA,TRBV20-1,TRBJ1-2,NA,TGCAGTGCTAGTAGTACGGGACATCTCTACACCTTC,CSASSTGHLYTF
NA,TRBV10-3,TRBJ1-1,NA,TGTGCCATCAGGAACAGGGATACTGAAGCTTTCTTT,CAIRNRDTEAFF
TRBD1,TRBV10-3,TRBJ1-1,NA,TGTGCCCTCCGGACAGGGGGCAACACTGAAGCTTTCTTT,CALRTGGNTEAFF
TRBD1,TRBV7-3,TRBJ2-2,NA,TGTGCCAGCAGCTTAAGACAGGGCCCCACCGGGGAGCTGTTTTTT,CASSLRQGPTGELFF
TRBD1,TRBV6-6,TRBJ1-2,NA,TGTGCCAGCAGTCAGGCCGGGGGACAGGGGTTTTTGGGCTATGGCTACACCTTC,CASSQAGGQGFLGYGYTF
NA,TRBV7-9,TRBJ2-2,NA,TGTGCCAGCACCGAACGAGGTCAGCTGAACACCGGGGAGCTGTTTTTT,CASTERGQLNTGELFF
NA,TRBV2,TRBJ2-3,NA,TGTGCCAGCAGTGAAGGGCAGGGGAGGCAGTATTTT,CASSEGQGRQYF
NA,TRBV19,TRBJ1-4,NA,TGTGCCAGTACCTACAGGGAAGGTGAAAAACTGTTTTTT,CASTYREGEKLFF
TRBD1,TRBV5-4,TRBJ2-5,NA,TGTGCCAGCAGAGGGCCGACAGGGGGTCAAGAGACCCAGTACTTC,CASRGPTGGQETQYF
TRBD2,TRBV7-8,TRBJ2-2,NA,TGTGCCCTGGTTAGCGGGGCCTTCACCGGGGAGCTGTTTTTT,CALVSGAFTGELFF
NA,TRBV6-5,TRBJ2-7,NA,TGTGCCAGCAGTTACAGCGACCAGTACGAGCAGTACTTC,CASSYSDQYEQYF